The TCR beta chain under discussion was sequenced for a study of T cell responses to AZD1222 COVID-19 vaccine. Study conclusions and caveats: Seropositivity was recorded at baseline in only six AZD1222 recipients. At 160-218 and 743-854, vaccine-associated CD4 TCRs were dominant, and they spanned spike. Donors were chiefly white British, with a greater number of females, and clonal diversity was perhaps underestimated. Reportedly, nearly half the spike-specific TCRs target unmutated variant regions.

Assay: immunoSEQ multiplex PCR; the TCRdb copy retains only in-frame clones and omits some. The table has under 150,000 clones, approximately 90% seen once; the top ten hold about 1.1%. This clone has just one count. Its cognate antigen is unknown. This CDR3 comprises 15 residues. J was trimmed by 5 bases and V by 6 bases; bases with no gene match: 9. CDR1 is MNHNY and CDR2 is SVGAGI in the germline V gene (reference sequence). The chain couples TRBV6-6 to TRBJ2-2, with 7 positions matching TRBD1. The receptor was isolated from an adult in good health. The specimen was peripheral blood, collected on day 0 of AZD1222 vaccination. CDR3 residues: CASSLDRAGTGELFF. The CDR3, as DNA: TGTGCCAGCAGCCTCGACAGGGCAGGGACCGGGGAGCTGTTTTTT.